What follows are 32 T cell receptor beta chains derived from one specimen sequenced in a study of cytomegalovirus exposure and HLA in healthy donors. The study ran its PCR with 60 Vbeta and 13 Jbeta primers. Libraries were prepared by immunoSEQ multiplex PCR; TCRdb keeps only in-frame clonotypes and omits some of them. This table has approximately 170,000 clones, roughly 84% appearing once. What was sequenced was PBMCs. Receptors originate from a male donor in good health and CMV-seronegative.

The rearrangement joins TRBV7-3 to TRBJ2-1; possibly TRBD1 for D (5 bases). Germline assignment: CDR1 SGHTA and CDR2 FQGTGA. The CDR3 contains 15 residues. The V gene lost 1 base and the J gene lost 4 bases, with 11 bases spanning the gap. The CDR3: CASSLSMGQYNEQFF. CDR3 nucleotide sequence: TGTGCCAGCAGCTTAAGCATGGGGCAATACAATGAGCAGTTCTTC.

This chain links TRBV7-2 with TRBJ2-5; D is unresolved. Germline loops: CDR1 SGHTA, CDR2 FQGNSA. This CDR3 comprises 14 residues. Trimming removed 1 base from V and 7 bases from J, with 13 bases in between. CDR3 loop: CASSLDRQVWTQYF. CDR3 DNA: TGTGCCAGCAGCTTAGATCGCCAGGTTTGGACCCAGTACTTC.

The genes are TRBV4-2 and TRBJ1-2; unclear D gene. V lost 1 base and J 0 bases, leaving 9 bases between the germline ends. The length of the CDR3 is 15 residues. The germline V gene has CDR1 LGHNA and CDR2 YNFKEQ. DNA for the CDR3: TGTGCCAGCAGCCAAGGATCGGTAACTAACTATGGCTACACCTTC. This translates into CASSQGSVTNYGYTF.

This chain connects TRBV7-3 to TRBJ2-7; the D gene is possibly TRBD2 (6 bases). Germline-derived CDR1 and CDR2 are SGHTA and FQGTGA. Trimming took 4 bases from V and 8 from J, leaving 21 bases between them. The CDR3 length is 15 residues. The CDR3 sequence is CASSSLAPPGGKQYF. CDR3 DNA: TGTGCCAGCAGCTCCTTAGCGCCTCCCGGAGGGAAGCAGTACTTC.

This clone was counted between two and nine times. J is TRBJ1-1 and V is TRBV7-9; 8 positions agree with TRBD1. This CDR3 has 16 amino acids. Germline assignment: CDR1 SEHNR and CDR2 FQNEAQ (reference sequence). V was pared by 4 bases and J by 1 base, with 8 bases of the junction left unmatched. For the CDR3, the DNA is TGTGCCAGCAGCTCCCAAGGGACAGGCCCGAACACTGAAGCTTTCTTT. Residues: CASSSQGTGPNTEAFF.

This clone has a handful of counts. The gene calls are TRBV19 and TRBJ2-6, with D unclear. Per the germline V gene, CDR1 is LNHDA and CDR2 is SQIVND (reference sequence). The CDR3 spans 17 residues. V lost 6 bases and J lost 4, with 19 bases in between. CDR3 residues: CASRPLYRKSGANVLTF. As DNA, the CDR3 is TGTGCCAGTAGGCCCCTCTACAGAAAGTCCGGGGCCAACGTCCTGACTTTC.

The chain carries TRBV6-6 and TRBJ2-7, with 7 positions matching TRBD1. There are 14 residues in the CDR3. Germline lookup yields CDR1 MNHNY and CDR2 SVGAGI (reference sequence). V dropped 6 bases and J dropped 7; count of bases not matched to a gene: 12. CDR3 amino acids: CASRRQGMLQEQYF. The CDR3 DNA follows: TGTGCCAGCAGAAGACAGGGCATGCTTCAAGAGCAGTACTTC.

J is TRBJ2-3 and V is TRBV7-8; 9 bases are a match to TRBD2. V lost 3 bases to trimming and J lost 0 bases; unmatched junction nucleotides: 7. CDR1 SGHVS and CDR2 FQNEAQ come from the germline V gene. The CDR3 extends over 17 amino acids. The CDR3 region is CASSFRAGGASTDTQYF. The CDR3 bases are TGTGCCAGCAGCTTTAGGGCGGGGGGGGCTAGCACAGATACGCAGTATTTT.

The chain combines TRBV7-9 with TRBJ2-7; 8 bases match TRBD2. CDR1 is SEHNR and CDR2 is FQNEAQ in the germline V gene (reference sequence). This CDR3 comprises 16 residues. Trimming removed 0 bases from V and 5 bases from J; junction bases left unmatched: 9. The DNA for the CDR3 is TGTGCCAGCAGCTTAGCGGGCGGGGGGAGGCTCCACGAGCAGTACTTC. Its protein is CASSLAGGGRLHEQYF. Filled out from reference TRBV7-9 and TRBJ2-7, the complete variable domain reads DTGVSQNPRHKITKRGQNVTFRCDPISEHNRLYWYRQTLGQGPEFLTYFQNEAQLEKSRLLSDRFSAERPKGSFSTLEIQRTEQGDSAMYLCASSLAGGGRLHEQYFGPGTRLTVT.

This chain connects TRBV5-4 to TRBJ1-2; D might be TRBD1 (5 bases). The CDR3 spans 15 residues. The V gene lost 0 bases and the J gene lost 2 bases, with 11 bases spanning the gap. Germline values: CDR1 SGHNT, CDR2 YYREEE (reference sequence). In DNA form, the CDR3 reads TGTGCCAGCAGCTTGGATATGGGGCAGAACTATGGCTACACCTTC. It specifies CASSLDMGQNYGYTF.

The chain is built from TRBV7-6 and TRBJ2-2; TRBD1 matches 11 bases. CDR3 size: 17 residues. V was pared by 5 bases and J by 1 base, with 6 bases of the junction left unmatched. Germline-derived CDR1 and CDR2 are SGHVS and FNYEAQ. The CDR3 DNA is TGTGCCAGCAGCCCCGGACAGGGGGCGATGAACACCGGGGAGCTGTTTTTT. This sequence encodes CASSPGQGAMNTGELFF.

The chain couples TRBV27 to TRBJ1-1; D is uncertain. This CDR3 comprises 14 residues. V lost 4 bases to trimming and J lost 0 bases, with 9 bases between them. Germline V lookup: CDR1 MNHEY, CDR2 SMNVEV (reference sequence). The CDR3 region is CASSYDGMNTEAFF. CDR3 DNA sequence: TGTGCCAGCAGTTACGACGGGATGAACACTGAAGCTTTCTTT.

The chain employs TRBV5-6 and TRBJ1-2; D is uncertain. CDR1 is SGHDT, CDR2 YYEEEE, per germline. V shed 0 bases and J shed 6 bases, with 9 bases lying between them. This CDR3 contains 13 residues. The DNA for the CDR3 is TGTGCCAGCAGCTTGGTGGGCTTGGATGGCTACACCTTC. Translation gives CASSLVGLDGYTF.

V usage is TRBV2 and J usage is TRBJ1-2; unclear D gene. Trimming left V 6 bases short and J 2 bases short, with 7 bases between. The CDR3 covers 12 residues. Per the germline V gene, CDR1 is SNHLY and CDR2 is FYNNEI. The CDR3 loop reads CASSGRNYGYTF. CDR3 nucleotides: TGTGCCAGCAGCGGGAGGAACTATGGCTACACCTTC.

The chain joins TRBV28 to TRBJ1-5; TRBD1 aligns across 9 bases. With 6 bases clipped from V and 1 base from J, the junction kept 4 bases outside the gene matches. CDR1 and CDR2 from the germline V gene are MDHEN and SYDVKM. The CDR3 is made up of 15 amino acids. This chain's CDR3 is CASRRQGGSNQPQHF. Written as DNA, the CDR3 is TGTGCCAGCAGGCGACAGGGGGGCAGCAATCAGCCCCAGCATTTT.

V usage is TRBV5-1 and J usage is TRBJ1-5; 11 positions match TRBD1. The junction had 3 bases not matched to a gene; V was cut back by 0 bases and J by 7 bases. Germline CDR1 reads SGHRS; CDR2 reads YFSETQ. This CDR3 is built from 15 residues. The CDR3 protein is CASSLAGDRGQPQHF. CDR3 bases: TGCGCCAGCAGCTTGGCCGGGGACAGGGGGCAGCCCCAGCATTTT.

The chain couples TRBV27 to TRBJ2-7; D unclear. Germline CDR1 reads MNHEY; CDR2 reads SMNVEV (reference sequence). The CDR3 length is 14 residues. V lost 4 bases and J lost 4, with 14 bases in between. The CDR3 DNA follows: TGTGCCAGCAGTTGGGCAGCCGCGAAGTACGAGCAGTACTTC. Translated: CASSWAAAKYEQYF.

The chain couples TRBV6-4 to TRBJ2-1; 7 bases are a match to TRBD1. The length of the CDR3 is 13 residues. Germline CDR1 reads MRHNA; CDR2 reads SNTAGT. V shed 2 bases, J shed 7 bases, and the junction held 2 bases outside the gene matches. CDR3 region: CASSDRTGNEQFF. As DNA, the CDR3 is TGTGCCAGCAGTGACAGGACAGGTAATGAGCAGTTCTTC.

This clone turned up a few times. The V call is TRBV27, the J call TRBJ1-2; D might be TRBD1 (6 bases). In germline, CDR1 is MNHEY, CDR2 SMNVEV (reference sequence). Trimming pared 0 bases from V and 7 bases from J, leaving 12 bases between. CDR3 size: 14 residues. In DNA, the CDR3 is TGTGCCAGCAGTTTATCGAGCCAGGGGCTTGGCTACACCTTC. Translated, it gives CASSLSSQGLGYTF.

The chain has TRBV28 and TRBJ1-2; 7 positions match TRBD1. The CDR3 spans 14 residues. The junction had 6 bases not matched to a gene; V was cut back by 5 bases and J by 3 bases. Looked up from germline, CDR1 is MDHEN and CDR2 is SYDVKM. CDR3 sequence: CASSVQGLHYGYTF. For the CDR3, the DNA is TGTGCCAGCAGTGTACAGGGGCTCCACTATGGCTACACCTTC.

The J gene is TRBJ2-1, the V gene TRBV6-1; weak D call: TRBD2 (5 bases). Between the trimmed V and J ends, which lost 2 bases and 9 bases, there was a span of 14 bases. The germline gives CDR1 MNHNS, CDR2 SASEGT. CDR3 length: 14 residues. This CDR3 is CASSEFGLRGEQFF. The DNA for the CDR3 is TGTGCCAGCAGTGAATTTGGACTCCGGGGTGAGCAGTTCTTC.

Comments on this clone: The junction departs from the called germline gene at one end, perhaps through a read error. This sequence joins TRBV19 and TRBJ1-2, with a weak D call TRBD1 (5 bases). This CDR3 has 14 amino acids. CDR1 is LNHDA, CDR2 SQIVND, per germline (reference sequence). The CDR3 DNA is TGTGCCGGTAGTACACAGACAGTTAACTATGGCTACACCTTC. Protein: CAGSTQTVNYGYTF.

The chain employs TRBV18 and TRBJ1-2, with D unresolved. Germline V lookup: CDR1 KGHSH, CDR2 LQKENI. The CDR3 spans 14 residues. Trimming removed 1 base at V and 8 bases at J, with 14 bases between. CDR3 region: CASSPQVEGEGYTF. In DNA, the CDR3 is TGTGCCAGCTCACCACAGGTGGAGGGCGAAGGCTACACCTTC.

J is TRBJ2-1 and V is TRBV7-6; the D is unclear. V was shortened by 1 base and J by 10 bases, with 8 bases between the two germline ends. The CDR3 has 12 residues. The germline gives CDR1 SGHVS, CDR2 FNYEAQ. The CDR3 DNA reads as TGTGCCAGCAGCTTAGAGTCCAGGGAGCAGTTCTTC. This translates into CASSLESREQFF. Looking up the rest from reference TRBV7-6 and TRBJ2-1 gives the full variable domain: GAGVSQSPRYKVTKRGQDVALRCDPISGHVSLYWYRQALGQGPEFLTYFNYEAQQDKSGLPNDRFSAERPEGSISTLTIQRTEQRDSAMYRCASSLESREQFFGPGTRLTVL.

The chain recombines TRBV7-2 with TRBJ1-2; 7 bases agree with TRBD1. V dropped 5 bases and J dropped 8; count of bases not matched to a gene: 5. This CDR3 has 12 residues. Germline loops: CDR1 SGHTA, CDR2 FQGNSA. CDR3 loop: CASSPRTGGYTF. The CDR3 DNA is TGTGCCAGCAGCCCTCGGACAGGAGGCTACACCTTC. Full variable domain (outside the CDR3, taken from reference TRBV7-2 and TRBJ1-2): GAGVSQSPSNKVTEKGKDVELRCDPISGHTALYWYRQSLGQGLEFLIYFQGNSAPDKSGLPSDRFSAERTGGSVSTLTIQRTQQEDSAVYLCASSPRTGGYTFGSGTRLTVV.

The rearrangement links TRBV7-8 to TRBJ2-5, with TRBD1 matching 9 bases. The DNA end lines up better with TRBJ2-7; the J call may be wrong. The CDR3 consists of 13 residues. Germline V gene lookup returns CDR1 SGHVS and CDR2 FQNEAQ. CDR3 residues: CASARDRDYEQYF. CDR3 DNA: TGTGCCAGCGCCCGGGACAGGGACTACGAGCAGTACTTC.

This chain uses TRBV5-1 with TRBJ2-7; possibly TRBD2 for D (6 bases). The CDR3 consists of 14 residues. In germline, CDR1 is SGHRS, CDR2 YFSETQ. The ends were cut back, 0 bases at V and 5 bases at J, with 12 bases in the middle. The CDR3 DNA is TGCGCCAGCAGCTTGGAAGTCAGGGAGGACGAGCAGTACTTC. Protein sequence: CASSLEVREDEQYF.

The chain has TRBV28 and TRBJ1-2, with D unresolved. Germline V lookup: CDR1 MDHEN, CDR2 SYDVKM. V dropped 6 bases and J dropped 0 bases, with 11 bases sitting between them. This CDR3 spans 14 amino acids. The CDR3 protein is CASSPSLTNYGYTF. The DNA of the CDR3 is TGTGCCAGCAGCCCCTCCCTAACTAACTATGGCTACACCTTC.

This clone was detected once. The rearrangement links TRBV5-6 to TRBJ1-1; D perhaps matches TRBD1 (5 bases). V lost 0 bases and J lost 2, with 8 bases in between. The CDR3 runs to 14 residues. Looked up from germline, CDR1 is SGHDT and CDR2 is YYEEEE. CDR3 nucleotide sequence: TGTGCCAGCAGCTTGGGGGGCGCAAACACTGAAGCTTTCTTT. This translates into CASSLGGANTEAFF.

The chain carries TRBV7-2 and TRBJ1-1; D remains ambiguous. V lost 2 bases to trimming and J lost 0 bases, with 4 bases between them. The germline V gene has CDR1 SGHTA and CDR2 FQGNSA. This CDR3 is built from 13 residues. The CDR3 DNA reads as TGTGCCAGCAGCTTATCGGTGAACACTGAAGCTTTCTTT. Translating it yields CASSLSVNTEAFF. The full variable domain, its missing parts supplied by reference TRBV7-2 and TRBJ1-1, is GAGVSQSPSNKVTEKGKDVELRCDPISGHTALYWYRQSLGQGLEFLIYFQGNSAPDKSGLPSDRFSAERTGGSVSTLTIQRTQQEDSAVYLCASSLSVNTEAFFGQGTRLTVV.

V is TRBV30 and J is TRBJ2-5; TRBD2 is a possible D gene (7 bases). Germline V lookup: CDR1 GTSNPN, CDR2 SVGIG (reference sequence). The germline V and J ends were trimmed by 0 bases and 3 bases, with 17 bases remaining between them. The CDR3 extends over 16 amino acids. For the CDR3, the DNA is TGTGCCTGGAGTGTGAGGGGGGGCGCATTGGAAGAGACCCAGTACTTC. The encoded protein is CAWSVRGGALEETQYF.

V is TRBV28 and J is TRBJ2-1, with D perhaps TRBD2 (6 bases). CDR3 size: 16 residues. Trimming cost V 2 bases and J 2 bases, with 13 bases left between them. The germline V gene has CDR1 MDHEN and CDR2 SYDVKM. CDR3 in amino acids: CASSLGGGPTYNEQFF. The CDR3 region has the DNA TGTGCCAGCAGTTTAGGGGGAGGACCGACCTACAATGAGCAGTTCTTC.